Sequencing of this T cell receptor (beta chain) was carried out in a study of blood T cell repertoires in COVID-19. Study-wide background: The samples span acute and convalescent COVID-19 from the United States, Italy and Spain. Sources were T cells, B-cell-depleted T cells, or PBMCs; the material itself was cDNA or gDNA.

The CDR3 is made up of 12 amino acids. Germline lookup yields CDR1 MDHEN and CDR2 SYDVKM. The V end lost 3 bases, the J end lost 10 bases, and 7 bases lay between the germline ends. Original processing notes: How many nucleated cells were present was estimated from reference gene primer amplification. Here immunoSEQ multiplex PCR was the method, and the copy in TCRdb shows in-frame clones only, minus some. Clone size and the V and J calls come from that table; the DNA yielded D and trimming. The data contain 100,000 or so clones, 90% to 95% of them seen just once; the ten biggest clones take up 3% to 4%. This clone came up once.

Source material: peripheral blood. This chain links TRBV28 with TRBJ1-6; D is ambiguous. This receptor was obtained from a woman aged 50 to 65 in a cohort sampled during active COVID-19. This CDR3 reads CASSLPVSPLHF. For the CDR3, the DNA is TGTGCCAGCAGTTTGCCGGTATCACCCCTCCACTTT.